This is a list of T cell receptor beta chains from one sample in a study of T cell responses to AZD1222 COVID-19 vaccine. Profiled with immunoSEQ multiplex PCR; TCRdb holds only in-frame clones, not every one. Altogether under 95,000 clones are present, around 88% being singletons, with the ten largest covering 11%. The source was peripheral blood, collected 28 days after the second AZD1222 dose. These receptors came from an adult who received the AZD1222 COVID-19 vaccine. The CDR3 runs from the conserved cysteine through the conserved F or W.

v_gene	CDR3aa
TRBV19	CASSIQGTAHQPQHF
TRBV4-3	CASSQGTGRYEQYF
TRBV6-5	CASSYSQFSGNTIYF
TRBV7-3	CASSPGQGETQYF
TRBV28	CASRTRGGNTEAFF
TRBV24-1	CATSDPDAARPQPQHF
TRBV7-8	CASSYSAVTSNQPQHF
TRBV18	CASSPPSGGTDTQYF
TRBV5-1	CASSGGVGTEAFF
TRBV19	CASSIQGANIQYF
TRBV19	CASSAAGGIQPQHF
TRBV27	CASSLSRAYEQYF
TRBV4-1	CASSNNEQFF
TRBV7-7	CASSRGQETQYF
TRBV19	CASSSGGTVAEKLFF
TRBV28	CAGRDRGREKLFF
TRBV13	CASSLGSGTGESGYTF
TRBV12-3/TRBV12-4	CASSAGSYGYTF
TRBV19	CASSRGAYNEQFF
TRBV2	CASSGSRTRNQPQHF
TRBV6-1	CASSEIRSADYGYTF
TRBV25-1	CASRVGSPNSPLHF
TRBV5-6	CASSWGDRGGGPLHF
TRBV19	CASRSGTSGGGDTQYF
TRBV28	CASSYNSPLHF
TRBV3-1/TRBV3-2	CASSQGSFTGDSNQPQHF
TRBV7-2	CASSLDTGVDTQYF
TRBV14	CASSQDRGNSPLHF
TRBV7-7	CASSPHAETSPQYF
TRBV12-3/TRBV12-4	CASSVDAEGYTF